This T cell receptor beta chain was identified during a study of shared clonotypes between healthy human individuals. Whole-study findings and limits: Exclusively blood specimens were collected; tissue repertoires likely differ. Few donors limited the genetic and exposure-history diversity represented.

Libraries were prepared by immunoSEQ multiplex PCR; TCRdb keeps only in-frame clonotypes and omits some of them. In the table there are about 2.1 million clones, roughly 95% of which are singletons. Germline CDR1 and CDR2: MDHEN and SYDVKM. V lost 1 base, J lost 0 bases, and 6 bases stayed unmatched. The CDR3 is 17 residues long. As to this clone: As yet, its antigen is unknown.

CD8 cells classed as naive were CD45RO-negative and positively selected for CCR7, excluding terminally differentiated effector memory CD45RA+ cells. All of the donors resided in Nashville, Tennessee, and each was a Caucasian adult. The gene calls are TRBV28 and TRBJ1-5, with 7 bases identical to TRBD1. The sample was naive CD8+ T cells from PBMCs. The sequence was collected from a man younger than 35 in good health. Some clones in this sample may be carry-over from other donors' samples. This CDR3 reads CASSLSPTGYSNQPQHF. CDR3 bases: TGTGCCAGCAGTTTATCCCCGACAGGGTATAGCAATCAGCCCCAGCATTTT.